Listed here are 32 T cell receptor beta chains from one sample, sequenced in a study of cytomegalovirus exposure and HLA in healthy donors. A multiplex PCR was run with 60 Vbeta primers and 13 Jbeta primers. TCRdb's copy holds only in-frame clones and misses some; the assay was immunoSEQ multiplex PCR. This sample yields around 150,000 clones, of which 70% to 80% are seen a single time; about 1.3% belongs to the top ten. The material sequenced was PBMCs. These receptor sequences come from a man aged 60 to 75 in good health and CMV-seronegative.

The chain employs TRBV6-6 and TRBJ1-4; TRBD1 is a possible D gene (5 bases). The V gene lost 2 bases and the J gene lost 7 bases, with 11 bases spanning the gap. Per the germline V gene, CDR1 is MNHNY and CDR2 is SVGAGI (reference sequence). This CDR3 has 14 residues. This CDR3 is CASSYDRTGEKLFF. The CDR3, as DNA: TGTGCCAGCAGTTACGACAGAACGGGTGAAAAACTGTTTTTT.

This clone was counted a few times. The J gene is TRBJ1-3, the V gene TRBV6-5, with D possibly being TRBD1 (5 bases). Trimming took 4 bases from V and 5 from J, leaving 9 bases between them. The CDR3 extends over 13 amino acids. Germline V gene data show CDR1 as MNHEY and CDR2 as SVGAGI. CDR3 sequence reads: CASSSQERNTIYF. The CDR3 DNA follows: TGTGCCAGCAGTTCACAGGAGAGAAACACCATATATTTT.

The J gene is TRBJ2-4, the V gene TRBV5-1; a weak D match, TRBD2 (6 bases). The germline V and J ends were trimmed by 5 bases and 11 bases, with 23 bases remaining between them. The CDR3 runs 15 residues. Per the germline V gene, CDR1 is SGHRS and CDR2 is YFSETQ. CDR3 region: CASRLGSLTLEVQYF. Here the CDR3 DNA reads TGCGCCAGCAGACTCGGGAGTTTAACCCTCGAAGTTCAGTACTTC.

This sequence joins TRBV7-2 and TRBJ1-2; unclear D gene. The CDR3 runs to 12 residues. Germline V gene lookup returns CDR1 SGHTA and CDR2 FQGNSA. The V end lost 5 bases, the J end lost 1 base, and 5 bases lay between the germline ends. In DNA, the CDR3 is TGTGCCAGCAGCGCAGTTAACTATGGCTACACCTTC. It translates to CASSAVNYGYTF.

This chain connects TRBV27 to TRBJ2-5, with 7 bases lining up with TRBD2. Trimming removed 4 bases from V and 7 bases from J; junction bases left unmatched: 6. Germline V gene lookup returns CDR1 MNHEY and CDR2 SMNVEV (reference sequence). The CDR3 extends over 13 amino acids. The DNA of the CDR3 is TGTGCCAGCAGTTATGGACTAGACGGGACCCAGTACTTC. Its translation is CASSYGLDGTQYF.

A remark on this clone: An end of the junction does not agree with germline; a read error may underlie this. The genes are TRBV7-9 and TRBJ2-7, with TRBD1 as a possible D gene (6 bases). Germline assignment: CDR1 SEHNR and CDR2 FQNEAQ (reference sequence). This CDR3 contains 15 residues. CDR3 nucleotide sequence: TGTTCCAGCAGCCCTTCTTGGGGGCAAAGCGACGAGCAGTACTTC. Protein product: CSSSPSWGQSDEQYF.

The rearrangement links TRBV18 to TRBJ2-1; 9 bases fit TRBD1. There are 12 residues in the CDR3. Germline V lookup: CDR1 KGHSH, CDR2 LQKENI. J was trimmed by 12 bases and V by 5 bases; bases with no gene match: 5. DNA for the CDR3: TGTGCCAGCTCAACGGGACAGGGAGGGCAGTTCTTC. This codes for CASSTGQGGQFF. The full variable domain, in which reference TRBV18 and TRBJ2-1 provide the parts outside the CDR3, is NAGVMQNPRHLVRRRGQEARLRCSPMKGHSHVYWYRQLPEEGLKFMVYLQKENIIDESGMPKERFSAEFPKEGPSILRIQQVVRGDSAAYFCASSTGQGGQFFGPGTRLTVL.

The count of this clone is one. The chain joins TRBV28 to TRBJ2-7; D call uncertain. CDR3 length: 13 amino acids. The germline V gene encodes CDR1 MDHEN and CDR2 SYDVKM. V was cut by 1 base and J by 2 bases, with 6 bases left in between. For the CDR3, the DNA is TGTGCCAGCAGTTTATCTGTTCCCTACGAGCAGTACTTC. This sequence encodes CASSLSVPYEQYF.

This clone has more than one count but fewer than ten. V and J are TRBV6-5 and TRBJ2-3; 8 bases align to TRBD1. Germline V lookup: CDR1 MNHEY, CDR2 SVGAGI. The CDR3 runs 13 residues. The junction had 4 bases not matched to a gene; V was cut back by 8 bases and J by 3 bases. The CDR3 is CASGQGGTDTQYF. As DNA, the CDR3 is TGTGCCAGCGGACAGGGAGGTACAGATACGCAGTATTTT.

The rearrangement joins TRBV9 to TRBJ2-5; a weak D match, TRBD2 (6 bases). V lost 4 bases to trimming and J lost 4 bases, with 17 bases between them. CDR3 length: 15 residues. Per germline, CDR1 SGDLS and CDR2 YYNGEE. The DNA of the CDR3 is TGTGCCAGCAGCAGTCCGGCGGGACCTACAGAGACCCAGTACTTC. It codes for CASSSPAGPTETQYF. The whole variable domain, filled in from reference TRBV9 and TRBJ2-5, reads DSGVTQTPKHLITATGQRVTLRCSPRSGDLSVYWYQQSLDQGLQFLIQYYNGEERAKGNILERFSAQQFPDLHSELNLSSLELGDSALYFCASSSPAGPTETQYFGPGTRLLVL.

This clone was recorded once. J is TRBJ2-7 and V is TRBV19, with unresolved D. V gave up 5 bases and J gave up 4 bases, with 12 bases separating them. Germline CDR1 and CDR2: LNHDA and SQIVND (reference sequence). This CDR3 comprises 13 residues. The CDR3 sequence: CASSEQTWYEQYF. The CDR3 region has the DNA TGTGCCAGTAGTGAACAGACCTGGTACGAGCAGTACTTC.

This chain joins TRBV9 and TRBJ2-3; 10 positions agree with TRBD1. This CDR3 has 18 residues. Germline V gives CDR1 SGDLS, CDR2 YYNGEE. Trimming removed 4 bases from V and 5 bases from J; junction bases left unmatched: 16. Here the CDR3 reads CASSSRGMGQGRGDTQYF. The CDR3 nucleotides are TGTGCCAGCAGCTCTAGGGGGATGGGACAGGGGCGAGGAGATACGCAGTATTTT.

This clone was counted between two and nine times. The rearrangement joins TRBV9 to TRBJ2-3; 8 bases match TRBD2. This CDR3 is built from 16 residues. Per the germline V gene, CDR1 is SGDLS and CDR2 is YYNGEE. V was pared by 0 bases and J by 2 bases, with 5 bases of the junction left unmatched. CDR3 sequence reads: CASSVDSGGSTDTQYF. The DNA of the CDR3 is TGTGCCAGCAGCGTAGACAGCGGGGGCTCCACAGATACGCAGTATTTT.

The rearrangement links TRBV5-1 to TRBJ2-1; 9 positions match TRBD2. CDR1 is SGHRS and CDR2 is YFSETQ in the germline V gene. With V trimmed by 4 bases and J by 2 bases, 4 bases remained unmatched. CDR3 length: 15 residues. The CDR3 here is CASSPAGGAYNEQFF. CDR3 coding DNA: TGCGCCAGCAGCCCCGCGGGGGGGGCCTACAATGAGCAGTTCTTC.

The chain has TRBV28 and TRBJ2-5; no clear D. The better agreement between TRBJ2-7 and the DNA end casts doubt on the J call. CDR1 MDHEN and CDR2 SYDVKM come from the germline V gene. The length of the CDR3 is 12 residues. CDR3: CASRPTKYEQYF. The CDR3 region has the DNA TGTGCCAGCAGACCAACCAAGTACGAGCAGTACTTC.

The chain couples TRBV5-1 to TRBJ2-2, with D maybe TRBD2 (5 bases). Trimming took off 7 bases at V and 4 bases at J, with 17 bases between the two ends. The CDR3 loop spans 15 amino acids. The V gene's germline CDR1 is SGHRS and CDR2 YFSETQ. CDR3 protein: CASLDEGSSTGELFF. CDR3 DNA: TGCGCCAGCCTAGATGAGGGTTCGAGCACCGGGGAGCTGTTTTTT.

In nucleotides, the CDR3 is TGTGCCAGCAGCCTCGACAGGGCGGGGGCCAAAAACATTCAGTACTTC. Its translation: CASSLDRAGAKNIQYF. This chain connects TRBV7-2 to TRBJ2-4; D possibly corresponds to TRBD1 (7 bases). Trimming took off 5 bases at V and 1 base at J, with 15 bases between the two ends. Germline lookup yields CDR1 SGHTA and CDR2 FQGNSA. The CDR3 sequence is 16 residues long.

The chain links TRBV7-8 to TRBJ2-7; D is perhaps TRBD2 (6 bases). The CDR3 is made up of 16 amino acids. The V end was cut by 6 bases, the J end by 0 bases, with 18 bases between. CDR1 and CDR2 (germline): SGHVS, FQNEAQ. The CDR3 protein is CASSDPPGGLSYEQYF. CDR3 in DNA: TGTGCCAGCAGTGACCCCCCCGGGGGTCTCTCCTACGAGCAGTACTTC.

The V call is TRBV28, the J call TRBJ2-7; TRBD1 matches at 7 bases. The CDR3 is made up of 15 amino acids. With 6 bases clipped from V and 1 base from J, the junction kept 9 bases outside the gene matches. CDR1 and CDR2 from the germline V gene are MDHEN and SYDVKM. CDR3 coding DNA: TGTGCCAGCAGACCATCTTCGACAGGGTCCTACGAGCAGTACTTC. Its translation is CASRPSSTGSYEQYF.

V is TRBV20-1 and J is TRBJ1-2; D perhaps matches TRBD1 (5 bases). The CDR3 is 11 amino acids. The V end was cut by 1 base, the J end by 10 bases, with 10 bases between. CDR1 is DFQATT, CDR2 SNEGSKA, per germline (reference sequence). CDR3 nucleotide sequence: TGCAGTGCTAGAGTGGCGGGGGTCTACACCTTC. Amino acids: CSARVAGVYTF.

The chain links TRBV11-3 to TRBJ2-3; D is ambiguous. The germline V gene has CDR1 SGHNT and CDR2 YENEEA. The CDR3 spans 14 residues. The V end lost 4 bases, the J end lost 2 bases, and 10 bases lay between the germline ends. For the CDR3, the DNA is TGTGCCAGCAGCTCAGGCAAGGACACAGATACGCAGTATTTT. Protein product: CASSSGKDTDTQYF.

The chain employs TRBV7-3 and TRBJ1-2; D is perhaps TRBD1 (5 bases). The germline gives CDR1 SGHTA, CDR2 FQGTGA. The CDR3 contains 15 residues. V was clipped by 0 bases and J by 2 bases, with 10 bases between them. CDR3 bases: TGTGCCAGCAGCTTAACCCCCCAGGGAAACTATGGCTACACCTTC. Translating it yields CASSLTPQGNYGYTF.

V and J are TRBV7-9 and TRBJ1-4; TRBD1 matches at 9 bases. The trim removed 1 base at V and 0 bases at J, leaving 0 bases unmatched. CDR1 SEHNR and CDR2 FQNEAQ come from the germline V gene (reference sequence). The length of the CDR3 is 16 residues. The chain's CDR3 is CASSLGQGATNEKLFF. CDR3 nucleotide sequence: TGTGCCAGCAGCTTAGGACAGGGGGCAACTAATGAAAAACTGTTTTTT.

The genes are TRBV30 and TRBJ1-1, with D perhaps TRBD1 (6 bases). There are 14 residues in the CDR3. V lost 3 bases, J lost 0 bases, and 11 bases lay in between. Germline lookup yields CDR1 GTSNPN and CDR2 SVGIG (reference sequence). In DNA, the CDR3 is TGTGCCTGGAGCAGGACAGTCCTGAACACTGAAGCTTTCTTT. This gives the protein CAWSRTVLNTEAFF.

The rearrangement uses TRBV5-1 and TRBJ1-4, with 7 bases that match TRBD1. From germline, CDR1 is SGHRS and CDR2 YFSETQ. The CDR3 runs 14 residues. V was clipped by 4 bases and J by 8 bases; unmatched bases: 8. The CDR3 sequence is CASSATGTREKLFF. The CDR3 region has the DNA TGCGCCAGCAGCGCGACAGGGACTCGGGAAAAACTGTTTTTT.

V is TRBV4-1 and J is TRBJ2-3, with a weak D call TRBD2 (5 bases). The CDR3 extends over 13 amino acids. CDR1 is MGHRA, CDR2 YSYEKL, per germline. V lost 10 bases, J lost 0 bases, and 11 bases lay in between. Written as DNA, the CDR3 is TGCGCCACCCGGGGTTCTAGCACAGATACGCAGTATTTT. This gives the protein CATRGSSTDTQYF.

This sequence joins TRBV29-1 and TRBJ1-2; a weak D match, TRBD1 (6 bases). CDR3 length: 13 residues. V dropped 3 bases and J dropped 3 bases, with 11 bases sitting between them. Germline loops: CDR1 SQVTM, CDR2 ANQGSEA. CDR3 residues: CSVEAGDDYGYTF. The CDR3 DNA sequence: TGCAGCGTTGAGGCAGGGGACGACTATGGCTACACCTTC. Full variable domain (rest looked up from reference TRBV29-1 and TRBJ1-2): SAVISQKPSRDICQRGTSLTIQCQVDSQVTMMFWYRQQPGQSLTLIATANQGSEATYESGFVIDKFPISRPNLTFSTLTVSNMSPEDSSIYLCSVEAGDDYGYTFGSGTRLTVV.

J is TRBJ2-2 and V is TRBV4-2; 8 bases map to TRBD2. With V trimmed by 1 base and J by 0 bases, 4 bases remained unmatched. Germline CDR1 reads LGHNA; CDR2 reads YNFKEQ. The CDR3 has 17 amino acids. CDR3 coding DNA: TGTGCCAGCAGCCAAGTCCGGGGGGGGACGAACACCGGGGAGCTGTTTTTT. Translating it yields CASSQVRGGTNTGELFF.

This clone was found a few times. This chain connects TRBV7-2 to TRBJ2-7; 7 bases are shared with TRBD2. Germline loops: CDR1 SGHTA, CDR2 FQGNSA. V shed 0 bases, J shed 2 bases, and the junction held 4 bases outside the gene matches. The CDR3 runs to 15 residues. The CDR3 DNA reads TGTGCCAGCAGCTTAGCGGGAGGGTTACCCTACGAGCAGTACTTC. It encodes CASSLAGGLPYEQYF.

The chain couples TRBV28 to TRBJ2-7; tentative D call: TRBD2 (6 bases). The V gene lost 7 bases and the J gene lost 3 bases, with 13 bases spanning the gap. In germline, CDR1 is MDHEN, CDR2 SYDVKM. There are 13 residues in the CDR3. The CDR3 DNA follows: TGTGCCAGCATTCGGGGAGGTGGCTACGAGCAGTACTTC. Its protein is CASIRGGGYEQYF.

J is TRBJ2-7 and V is TRBV15; 8 nucleotides align to TRBD2. The length of the CDR3 is 14 residues. With 8 bases clipped from V and 2 bases from J, the junction kept 8 bases outside the gene matches. Germline loops: CDR1 LNHNV, CDR2 YYDKDF (reference sequence). CDR3 residues: CATDRGGHPYEQYF. The CDR3 DNA follows: TGTGCCACCGATCGCGGGGGGCACCCCTACGAGCAGTACTTC. Based on the CDR3 plus reference TRBV15 and TRBJ2-7, the full variable domain is DAMVIQNPRYQVTQFGKPVTLSCSQTLNHNVMYWYQQKSSQAPKLLFHYYDKDFNNEADTPDNFQSRRPNTSFCFLDIRSPGLGDTAMYLCATDRGGHPYEQYFGPGTRLTVT.

This clone has only one observation. The CDR3 DNA sequence: TGTGCCAGTAGTCCTGCGGCGGCTAGCGGGGGACCCTGGTGGTTCTTC. Its protein is CASSPAAASGGPWWFF. The chain couples TRBV19 to TRBJ2-1; 10 bases agree with TRBD2. This CDR3 is built from 16 residues. The germline V gene encodes CDR1 LNHDA and CDR2 SQIVND (reference sequence). J was trimmed by 15 bases and V by 5 bases; bases with no gene match: 19.